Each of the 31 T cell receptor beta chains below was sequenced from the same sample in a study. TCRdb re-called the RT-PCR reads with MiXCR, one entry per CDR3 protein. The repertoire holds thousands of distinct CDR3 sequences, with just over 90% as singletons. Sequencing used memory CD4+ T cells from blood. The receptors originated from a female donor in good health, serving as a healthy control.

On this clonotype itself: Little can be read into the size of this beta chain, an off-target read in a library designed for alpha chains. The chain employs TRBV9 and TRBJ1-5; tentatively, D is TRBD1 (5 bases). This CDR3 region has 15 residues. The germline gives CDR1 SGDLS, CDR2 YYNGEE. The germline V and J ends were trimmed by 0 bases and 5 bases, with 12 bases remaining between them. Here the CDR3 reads CASSVAWAGHQPQHF. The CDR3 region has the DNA TGTGCCAGCAGCGTAGCTTGGGCGGGGCATCAGCCCCAGCATTTT.

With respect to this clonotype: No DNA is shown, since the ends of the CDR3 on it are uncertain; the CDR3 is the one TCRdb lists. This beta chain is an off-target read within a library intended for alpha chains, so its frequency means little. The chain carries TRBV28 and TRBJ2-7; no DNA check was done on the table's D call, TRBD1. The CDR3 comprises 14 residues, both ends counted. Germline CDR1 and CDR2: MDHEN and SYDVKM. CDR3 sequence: CASRPFGQGYEQYF.

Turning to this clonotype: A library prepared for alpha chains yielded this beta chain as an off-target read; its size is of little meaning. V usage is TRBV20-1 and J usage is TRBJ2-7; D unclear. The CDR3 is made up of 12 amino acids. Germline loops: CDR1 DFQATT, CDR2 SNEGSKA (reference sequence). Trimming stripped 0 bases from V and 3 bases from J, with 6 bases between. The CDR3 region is CSARDSLYEQYF. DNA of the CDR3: TGCAGTGCTAGAGATTCTCTCTACGAGCAGTACTTC.

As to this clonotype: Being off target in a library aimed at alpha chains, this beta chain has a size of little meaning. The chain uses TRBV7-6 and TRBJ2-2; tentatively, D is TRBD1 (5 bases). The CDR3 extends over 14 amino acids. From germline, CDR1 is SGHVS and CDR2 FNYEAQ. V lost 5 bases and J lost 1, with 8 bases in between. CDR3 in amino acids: CASSQGQNTGELFF. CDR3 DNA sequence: TGTGCCAGCAGCCAAGGACAGAACACCGGGGAGCTGTTTTTT.

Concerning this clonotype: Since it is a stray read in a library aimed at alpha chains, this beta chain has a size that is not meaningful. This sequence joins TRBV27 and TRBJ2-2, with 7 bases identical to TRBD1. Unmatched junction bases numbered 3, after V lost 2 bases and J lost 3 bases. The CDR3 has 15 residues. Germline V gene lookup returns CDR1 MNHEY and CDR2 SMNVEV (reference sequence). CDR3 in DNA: TGTGCCAGCAGTTTAACAGGGGTCCACACCGGGGAGCTGTTTTTT. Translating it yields CASSLTGVHTGELFF.

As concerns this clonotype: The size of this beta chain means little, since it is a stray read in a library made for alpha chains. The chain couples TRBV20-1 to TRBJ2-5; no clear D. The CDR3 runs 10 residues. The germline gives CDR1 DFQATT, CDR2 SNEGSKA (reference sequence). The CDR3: CSAEVATQYF. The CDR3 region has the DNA TGCAGCGCCGAGGTGGCGACCCAGTACTTC.

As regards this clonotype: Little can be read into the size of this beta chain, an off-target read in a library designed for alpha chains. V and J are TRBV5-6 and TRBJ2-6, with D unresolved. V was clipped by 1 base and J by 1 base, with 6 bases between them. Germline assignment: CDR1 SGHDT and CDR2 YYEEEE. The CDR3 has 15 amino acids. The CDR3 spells CASSLYRSGANVLTF. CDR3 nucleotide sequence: TGTGCCAGCAGCTTGTATCGGTCTGGGGCCAACGTCCTGACTTTC.

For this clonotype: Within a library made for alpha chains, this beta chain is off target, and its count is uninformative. CDR3 nucleotides: TGTGCCAGCAGTTCCCATTGGGGCTTAAGCTCTGGAAACACCATATATTTT. It encodes CASSSHWGLSSGNTIYF. The chain couples TRBV28 to TRBJ1-3; tentative D call: TRBD1 (5 bases). Between the trimmed V and J ends, which lost 4 bases and 0 bases, there was a span of 16 bases. The CDR3 spans 17 residues. CDR1 and CDR2 from the germline V gene are MDHEN and SYDVKM.

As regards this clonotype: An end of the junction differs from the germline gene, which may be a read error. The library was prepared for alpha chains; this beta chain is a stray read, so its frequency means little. The CDR3 spells CASREGAGGVGRTYEAFF. The CDR3 DNA reads as TGTGCCAGCAGAGAAGGTGCAGGGGGCGTTGGGCGTACCTATGAAGCTTTCTTT. The V and J genes are TRBV2 and TRBJ1-1, with 8 nucleotides matching TRBD1. The CDR3 length is 18 residues. Germline V CDR1 and CDR2: SNHLY, FYNNEI.

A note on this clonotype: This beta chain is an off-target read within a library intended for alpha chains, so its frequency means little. The DNA for the CDR3 is TGCGCCAGCAGCTTGCTTCCGGGAGTGGACACCGGGGAGCTGTTTTTT. Translating gives CASSLLPGVDTGELFF. The V and J genes are TRBV5-1 and TRBJ2-2, with a tentative D call TRBD2 (6 bases). Trimming took off 1 base at V and 3 bases at J, with 13 bases between the two ends. This CDR3 has 16 residues. Looked up from germline, CDR1 is SGHRS and CDR2 is YFSETQ.

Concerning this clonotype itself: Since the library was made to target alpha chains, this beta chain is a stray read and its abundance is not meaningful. Here the CDR3 reads CASSLGSANTGELFF. The CDR3 nucleotides are TGCGCCAGCAGCCTGGGGAGCGCAAACACCGGGGAGCTGTTTTTT. The V gene is TRBV5-1, the J gene TRBJ2-2, with D maybe TRBD2 (5 bases). V shed 4 bases and J shed 2 bases, with 12 bases lying between them. The CDR3 length is 15 residues. Germline values: CDR1 SGHRS, CDR2 YFSETQ. The complete variable domain, with remaining parts taken from reference TRBV5-1 and TRBJ2-2, reads KAGVTQTPRYLIKTRGQQVTLSCSPISGHRSVSWYQQTPGQGLQFLFEYFSETQRNKGNFPGRFSGRQFSNSRSEMNVSTLELGDSALYLCASSLGSANTGELFFGEGSRLTVL.

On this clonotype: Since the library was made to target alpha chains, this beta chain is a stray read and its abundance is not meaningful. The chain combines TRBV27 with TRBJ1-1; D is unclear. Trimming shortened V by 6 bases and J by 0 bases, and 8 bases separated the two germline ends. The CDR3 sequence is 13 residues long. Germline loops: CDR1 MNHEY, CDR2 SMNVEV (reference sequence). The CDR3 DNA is TGTGCCAGCAGGTGGCAGCTGAACACTGAAGCTTTCTTT. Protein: CASRWQLNTEAFF.

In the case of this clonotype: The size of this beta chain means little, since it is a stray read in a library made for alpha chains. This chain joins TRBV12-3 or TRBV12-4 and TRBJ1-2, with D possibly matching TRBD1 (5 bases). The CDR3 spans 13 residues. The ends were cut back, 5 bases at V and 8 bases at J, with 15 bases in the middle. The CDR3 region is CASSREGTNGYTF. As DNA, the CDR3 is TGTGCCAGCAGTAGGGAGGGGACTAACGGCTACACCTTC.

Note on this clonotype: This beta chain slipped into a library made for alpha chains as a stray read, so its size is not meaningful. CDR3 nucleotides: TGTGCCAGCAGCTCCGAACTGATTTACAATGAGCAGTTCTTC. This codes for CASSSELIYNEQFF. The rearrangement joins TRBV7-9 to TRBJ2-1, with no clear D. Germline assignment: CDR1 SEHNR and CDR2 FQNEAQ (reference sequence). V lost 4 bases and J 4 bases, leaving 11 bases between the germline ends. The length of the CDR3 is 14 residues.

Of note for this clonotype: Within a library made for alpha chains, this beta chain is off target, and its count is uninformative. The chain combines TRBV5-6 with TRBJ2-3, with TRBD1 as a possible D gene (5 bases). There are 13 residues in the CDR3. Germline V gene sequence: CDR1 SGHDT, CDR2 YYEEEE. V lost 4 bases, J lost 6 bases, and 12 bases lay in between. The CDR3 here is CASSLTVLDTQYF. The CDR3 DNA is TGTGCCAGCAGCCTGACAGTTTTGGATACGCAGTATTTT.

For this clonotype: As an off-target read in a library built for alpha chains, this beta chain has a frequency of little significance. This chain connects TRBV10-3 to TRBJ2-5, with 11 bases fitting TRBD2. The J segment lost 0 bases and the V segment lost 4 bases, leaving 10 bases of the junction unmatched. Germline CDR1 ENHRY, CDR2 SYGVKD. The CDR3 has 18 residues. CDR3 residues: CAISGQGLAGVYQETQYF. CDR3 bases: TGTGCCATCAGTGGACAAGGACTAGCGGGCGTGTACCAAGAGACCCAGTACTTC.

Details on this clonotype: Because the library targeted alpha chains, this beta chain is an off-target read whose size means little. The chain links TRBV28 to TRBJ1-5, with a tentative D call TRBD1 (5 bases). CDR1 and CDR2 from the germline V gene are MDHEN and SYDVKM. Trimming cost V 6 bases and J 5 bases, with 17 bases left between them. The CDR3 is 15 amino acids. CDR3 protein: CASSEAGHLDQPQHF. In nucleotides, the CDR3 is TGTGCCAGCAGCGAAGCCGGACATTTGGATCAGCCCCAGCATTTT.

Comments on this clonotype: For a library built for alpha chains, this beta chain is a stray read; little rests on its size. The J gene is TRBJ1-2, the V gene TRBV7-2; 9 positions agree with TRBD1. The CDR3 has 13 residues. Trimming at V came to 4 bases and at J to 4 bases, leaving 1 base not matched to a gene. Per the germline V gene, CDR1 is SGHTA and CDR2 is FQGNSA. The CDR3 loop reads CASSSGQGYGYTF. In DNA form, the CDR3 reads TGTGCCAGCAGCTCGGGACAGGGCTATGGCTACACCTTC.

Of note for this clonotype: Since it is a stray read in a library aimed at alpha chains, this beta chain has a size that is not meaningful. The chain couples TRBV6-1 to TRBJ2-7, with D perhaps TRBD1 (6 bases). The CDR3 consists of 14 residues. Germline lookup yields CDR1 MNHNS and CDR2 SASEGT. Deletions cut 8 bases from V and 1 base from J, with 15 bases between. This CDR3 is CASRRGSGSYEQYF. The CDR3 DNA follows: TGTGCCAGCCGTAGGGGGTCTGGGTCCTACGAGCAGTACTTC.

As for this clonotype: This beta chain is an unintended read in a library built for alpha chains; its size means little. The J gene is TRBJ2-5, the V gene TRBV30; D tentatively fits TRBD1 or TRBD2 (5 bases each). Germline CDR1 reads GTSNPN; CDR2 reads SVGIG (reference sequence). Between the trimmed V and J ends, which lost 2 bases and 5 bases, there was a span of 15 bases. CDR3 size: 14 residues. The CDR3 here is CAWSTRGVRETQYF. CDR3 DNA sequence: TGTGCCTGGAGTACTAGAGGGGTTCGGGAGACCCAGTACTTC.

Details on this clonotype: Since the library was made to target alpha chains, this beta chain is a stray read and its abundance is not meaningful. The CDR3 region is CSPSRGTEAFF. For the CDR3, the DNA is TGCAGCCCCTCGAGAGGGACTGAAGCTTTCTTT. The chain is built from TRBV29-1 and TRBJ1-1; D uncertain. Trimming cost V 8 bases and J 5 bases, with 12 bases left between them. This CDR3 is 11 amino acids long. Germline V gives CDR1 SQVTM, CDR2 ANQGSEA. Complete variable domain (other parts from reference TRBV29-1 and TRBJ1-1): SAVISQKPSRDICQRGTSLTIQCQVDSQVTMMFWYRQQPGQSLTLIATANQGSEATYESGFVIDKFPISRPNLTFSTLTVSNMSPEDSSIYLCSPSRGTEAFFGQGTRLTVV.

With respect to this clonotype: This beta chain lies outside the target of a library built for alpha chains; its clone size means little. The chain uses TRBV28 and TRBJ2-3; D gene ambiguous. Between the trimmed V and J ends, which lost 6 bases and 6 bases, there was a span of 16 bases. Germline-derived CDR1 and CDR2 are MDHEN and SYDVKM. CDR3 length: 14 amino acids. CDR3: CASSLSPWTDTQYF. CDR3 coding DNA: TGTGCCAGCAGCCTCAGTCCTTGGACGGATACGCAGTATTTT.

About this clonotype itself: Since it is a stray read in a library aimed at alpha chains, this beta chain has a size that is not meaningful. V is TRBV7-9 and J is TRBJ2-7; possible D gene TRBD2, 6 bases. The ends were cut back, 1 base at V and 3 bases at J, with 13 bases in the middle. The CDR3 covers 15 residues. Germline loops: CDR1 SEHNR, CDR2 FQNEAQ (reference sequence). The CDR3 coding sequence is TGTGCCAGCAGCTTAGGGGCTAGCGCTAACTACGAGCAGTACTTC. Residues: CASSLGASANYEQYF.

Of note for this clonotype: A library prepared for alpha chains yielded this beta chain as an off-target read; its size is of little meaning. The CDR3 here is CSVGTGGFLNTEAFF. In nucleotides, the CDR3 is TGCAGCGTTGGTACAGGGGGGTTCCTGAACACTGAAGCTTTCTTT. The genes are TRBV29-1 and TRBJ1-1, with 8 bases lining up with TRBD1. From germline, CDR1 is SQVTM and CDR2 ANQGSEA. V lost 4 bases to trimming and J lost 0 bases; unmatched junction nucleotides: 7. This CDR3 spans 15 amino acids. The variable domain in full, with the rest retrieved from reference TRBV29-1 and TRBJ1-1, is SAVISQKPSRDICQRGTSLTIQCQVDSQVTMMFWYRQQPGQSLTLIATANQGSEATYESGFVIDKFPISRPNLTFSTLTVSNMSPEDSSIYLCSVGTGGFLNTEAFFGQGTRLTVV.

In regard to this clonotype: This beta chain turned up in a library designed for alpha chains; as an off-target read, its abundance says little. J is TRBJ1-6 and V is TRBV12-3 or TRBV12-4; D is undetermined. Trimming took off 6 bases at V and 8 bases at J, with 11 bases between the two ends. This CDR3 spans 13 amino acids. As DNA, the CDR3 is TGTGCCAGCAGCCCCGGACCGTATTCACCCCTCCACTTT. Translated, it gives CASSPGPYSPLHF.

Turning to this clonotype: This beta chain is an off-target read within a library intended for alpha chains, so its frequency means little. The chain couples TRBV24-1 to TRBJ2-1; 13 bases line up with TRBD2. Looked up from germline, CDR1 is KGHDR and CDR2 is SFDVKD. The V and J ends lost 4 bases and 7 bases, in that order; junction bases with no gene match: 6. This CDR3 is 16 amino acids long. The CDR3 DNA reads TGTGCCACCAGTGACCGGACTAGCGGGAGAGTAAATGAGCAGTTCTTC. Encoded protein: CATSDRTSGRVNEQFF.

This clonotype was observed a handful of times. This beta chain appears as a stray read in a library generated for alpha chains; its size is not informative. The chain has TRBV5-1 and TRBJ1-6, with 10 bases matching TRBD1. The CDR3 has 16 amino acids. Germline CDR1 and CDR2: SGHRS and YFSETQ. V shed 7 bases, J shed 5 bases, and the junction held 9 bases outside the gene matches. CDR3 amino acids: CASRPPGTGDNSPLHF. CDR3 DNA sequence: TGCGCCAGCCGCCCTCCCGGGACAGGGGATAATTCACCCCTCCACTTT.

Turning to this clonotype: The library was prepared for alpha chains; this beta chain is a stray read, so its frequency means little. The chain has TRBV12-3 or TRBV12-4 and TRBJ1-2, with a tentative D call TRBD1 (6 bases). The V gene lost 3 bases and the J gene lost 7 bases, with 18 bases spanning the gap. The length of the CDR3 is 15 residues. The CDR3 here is CASSFVGQQFGGYTF. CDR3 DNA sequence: TGTGCCAGCAGTTTTGTTGGACAGCAATTCGGTGGCTACACCTTC.

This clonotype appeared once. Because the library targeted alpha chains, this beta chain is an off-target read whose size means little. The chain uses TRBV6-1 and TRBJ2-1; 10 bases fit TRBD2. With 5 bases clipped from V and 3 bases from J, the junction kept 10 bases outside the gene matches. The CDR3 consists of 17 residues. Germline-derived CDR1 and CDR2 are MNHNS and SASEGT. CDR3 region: CASSPRTSGWVYNEQFF. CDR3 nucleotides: TGTGCCAGCAGTCCCCGGACTAGCGGATGGGTCTACAATGAGCAGTTCTTC.

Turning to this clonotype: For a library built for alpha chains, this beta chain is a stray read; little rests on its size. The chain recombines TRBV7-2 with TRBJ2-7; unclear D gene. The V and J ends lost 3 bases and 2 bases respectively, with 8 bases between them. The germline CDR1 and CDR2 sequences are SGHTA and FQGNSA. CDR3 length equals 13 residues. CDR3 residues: CASSLWQTYEQYF. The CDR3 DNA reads TGTGCCAGCAGCTTGTGGCAGACCTACGAGCAGTACTTC. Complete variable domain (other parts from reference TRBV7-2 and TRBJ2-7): GAGVSQSPSNKVTEKGKDVELRCDPISGHTALYWYRQSLGQGLEFLIYFQGNSAPDKSGLPSDRFSAERTGGSVSTLTIQRTQQEDSAVYLCASSLWQTYEQYFGPGTRLTVT.

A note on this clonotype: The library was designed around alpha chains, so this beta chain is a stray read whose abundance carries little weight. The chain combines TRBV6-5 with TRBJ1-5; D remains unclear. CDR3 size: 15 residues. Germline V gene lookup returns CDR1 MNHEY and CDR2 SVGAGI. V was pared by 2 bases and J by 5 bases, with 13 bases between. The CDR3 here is CASSYNPAPDQPQHF. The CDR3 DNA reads TGTGCCAGCAGTTACAATCCTGCACCGGATCAGCCCCAGCATTTT.